The entry that follows covers one T cell receptor beta chain sequence. The entry originates in a study of technical replicates of blood from several donors. The germline V gene encodes CDR1 MDHEN and CDR2 SYDVKM. The CDR3 contains 16 residues. With 4 bases clipped from V and 8 bases from J, the junction kept 11 bases outside the gene matches. Clones were read by immunoSEQ multiplex PCR, and TCRdb kept only the in-frame ones, dropping some. This table has tens of thousands of clones, roughly 94% appearing once. The sequence came from a human donor in good health. This chain links TRBV28 with TRBJ1-4, with 9 bases matching TRBD1. What was sequenced was T cells isolated from PBMCs. DNA for the CDR3: TGTGCCAGCAGTTCTCCCTGGACAGGGGACGTCGAAAAACTGTTTTTT. Its translation is CASSSPWTGDVEKLFF.